This T cell receptor beta chain was recorded in a study of T cells in Graves' hyperthyroidism and ophthalmopathy (dated by TCRdb to about 2019). Background on the whole study: Peripheral blood was collected at initial diagnosis, before any treatment. To identify distinguishing TCR V-J signatures, a discovery cohort of 95 to 100 patients was used, comprising fewer than 45 with Graves' ophthalmopathy and around 60 with stable Graves' hyperthyroidism. Whether ophthalmopathy could be predicted prospectively was tested in an independent validation cohort made up of approximately 19 hyperthyroidism patients plus 17 patients who later progressed to ophthalmopathy. The approximately 100 discovery patients were randomly split 7:3 into training and test sets. In addition, the study compared T-cell repertoires in thyroid tissue and in blood from over 5 Graves' hyperthyroidism patients. After blood sampling, hyperthyroidism patients were treated with methimazole at a starting dose of 30 mg daily, and ophthalmopathy patients were treated with high-dose intravenous methylprednisolone. The paper reports TCR Vbeta CDR3 sequencing of roughly 140 peripheral blood samples: around 41 ophthalmopathy, fewer than 80 hyperthyroidism and around 17 progressor patients. What the work shows at the level of the full study, not this receptor alone: Sample size was not statistically predetermined, and investigators were not blinded to group allocation. Blood samples also contained most of the expanded thyroid clonotypes (frequency above 0.001), which suggests that blood repertoires may reflect thyroid immune responses. In validation, progression to ophthalmopathy was predicted by the model with more than 65% sensitivity and nearly 75% specificity, a median of about 6 months before onset. Ophthalmopathy was separated from stable hyperthyroidism by a 13 V-J signature model, with around 90% sensitivity and just over 81% specificity obtained in cross-validation and 80%/75% obtained in testing.

This clonotype was counted only a few times. This clone's antigen is unknown. Base-call qualities are not available, and no considerably larger clone is one nucleotide away. Stable Graves' hyperthyroidism was defined as the absence of progression to ophthalmopathy over 18 months of follow-up. Hyperthyroidism patients were newly diagnosed, with disease duration under 2 months, and aged 18 to 65 years. The study excluded patients with uncontrolled infections, other autoimmune diseases, pregnancy or lactation. Diagnoses relied on clinical symptoms, serum thyroxine and TRAb, thyroid ultrasound and orbital computed tomography. PBMCs were isolated from 7.5 to 10 ml of fresh peripheral blood by Ficoll-Paque density gradient centrifugation. Total RNA was extracted using Trizol reagent, and RNA quality was assessed on an Agilent 2100 Bioanalyzer. V ends up 3 bases short and J 3 bases short, with an unmatched junction base count of 4. CDR1 and CDR2 are drawn from the germline V gene: SGDLS, YYNGEE. The CDR3 sequence holds 15 residues, the cysteine and phenylalanine included. CDR3 DNA is the only sequence kept; it has 45 bases, read in frame from the first base.

The TCR beta CDR3 regions were amplified from the RNA transcripts. For the first round of RT-PCR on the TCR CDR3, the HTBI primer set was used together with the Qiagen OneStep RT-PCR kit. A second multiplex PCR round built the libraries, followed by size selection and purification. Libraries were sequenced paired-end with 100 bp reads on an Illumina HiSeq2000. Concerning the study's data processing: SOAPnuke was used to process the raw data, removing reads that contained adapters or uncalled bases, had a mean Phred below 15, or lacked an exact match to the constant primer or identifier. High-quality paired reads were merged using COPE v1.2.5, and each unique nucleotide sequence was defined as a clonotype. Clonotypes were aligned to IMGT TRBV, TRBD and TRBJ reference segments using MiTCR v1.1. The analysis was restricted to V-J combinations with a frequency above 0.0001, which together covered 99% to 99.2% of the repertoires. The TCS score was defined as the ratio of F50 (clonal expansion) to E x V (chaos), calculated using BLOSUM62-based TCRdist between CDR3 peptides within each V-J. Welch's t-statistics and random forest reduced roughly 540 V-J features to 13, which were used in a naive Bayes classifier (R e1071). TCRdb reprocessed the public reads (quality trimming at Q25 with fastp, clone calling with MiXCR) and kept in-frame beta chains. Every entry covers one CDR3 protein and lists the most common genes and DNA from its rows. The V and J calls follow TCRdb's processing rather than the paper's. The sample yields fewer than 800,000 distinct CDR3 sequences; about a sixth were counted once. The biggest ten clones account for approximately 8.4% of the sample.

Sequencing was performed on blood. Recombination joined TRBV9 with TRBJ1-4; the junction holds 8 bases that match TRBD1. This receptor was identified in a man in his late teens or twenties with Graves' hyperthyroidism. The DNA sequence reads TGTGCCAGCAGCGCACCGGGACAGGCTAATGAAAAACTGTTTTTT. It encodes CASSAPGQANEKLFF.